These 22 T cell receptor beta chains were all obtained from the same sample, sequenced in a study of blood T cell repertoires in COVID-19. TCRdb's copy holds only in-frame clones and misses some; the assay was immunoSEQ multiplex PCR. The repertoire holds tens of thousands of clones, approximately 80% seen once, with 32% in the top ten. Material: peripheral blood. The receptors come from a human donor in a cohort sampled during active COVID-19.

This clone was seen only a few times. The chain couples TRBV9 to TRBJ2-3; 11 positions agree with TRBD2. The CDR3 covers 16 residues. V lost 0 bases, J lost 1 base, and 1 base stayed unmatched. Germline CDR1 is SGDLS and CDR2 is YYNGEE. The CDR3: CASSVVLAGGTDTQYF. CDR3 nucleotide sequence: TGTGCCAGCAGCGTAGTACTAGCGGGGGGCACAGATACGCAGTATTTT.

The chain employs TRBV6-5 and TRBJ1-5; the match to TRBD1 covers 8 bases. CDR1 and CDR2 from the germline V gene are MNHEY and SVGAGI. CDR3 length: 14 amino acids. Trimming at V came to 6 bases and at J to 2 bases, leaving 3 bases not matched to a gene. CDR3 loop: CASRGQGGNQPQHF. The CDR3 DNA is TGTGCCAGCAGAGGACAGGGCGGCAATCAGCCCCAGCATTTT.

The chain is built from TRBV7-8 and TRBJ1-5; 7 nucleotides match TRBD1. The CDR3 is made up of 16 amino acids. V trimming: 5 bases; J trimming: 1 base; junction bases outside the gene matches: 8. The germline V gene encodes CDR1 SGHVS and CDR2 FQNEAQ. The CDR3 protein is CASSPGGGRSNQPQHF. CDR3 sequence (DNA): TGTGCCAGCAGCCCGGGAGGGGGCAGGAGCAATCAGCCCCAGCATTTT.

The V call is TRBV30, the J call TRBJ1-5, with unresolved D. The CDR3 extends over 15 amino acids. Trimming removed 0 bases at V and 1 base at J, with 10 bases between. Per the germline V gene, CDR1 is GTSNPN and CDR2 is SVGIG (reference sequence). CDR3 loop: CAWSVGDGSNQPQHF. CDR3 bases: TGTGCCTGGAGTGTAGGAGACGGGAGCAATCAGCCCCAGCATTTT.

The CDR3 coding sequence is TGTGCCAGAAGCTTGGAGACGGGACTAGCGGGAGGGGGTGAGCAGTTCTTC. Translation gives CARSLETGLAGGGEQFF. The gene calls are TRBV5-3 and TRBJ2-1; 16 nucleotides line up with TRBD2. TRBV5-3 is classed as an ORF, of uncertain function. J was trimmed by 9 bases and V by 0 bases; bases with no gene match: 6. CDR3 length equals 17 residues.

The rearrangement links TRBV3-1 (or the pseudogene TRBV3-2) to TRBJ2-5, with 7 bases identical to TRBD2. The CDR3 has 15 residues. Unmatched junction bases numbered 6, after V lost 4 bases and J lost 1 base. The V gene's germline CDR1 is LGHDT and CDR2 YNNKEL (reference sequence). The CDR3: CASSLSGVSQETQYF. DNA of the CDR3: TGTGCCAGCAGCCTCAGCGGGGTTAGCCAAGAGACCCAGTACTTC.

This chain connects TRBV30 to TRBJ2-3; 8 nucleotides line up with TRBD2. The CDR3 has 15 residues. Germline V gene sequence: CDR1 GTSNPN, CDR2 SVGIG (reference sequence). V shed 8 bases, J shed 4 bases, and the junction held 14 bases outside the gene matches. DNA of the CDR3: TGTGCCAGATCCCGGGGGGGTTCAGTTGCAGATACGCAGTATTTT. Protein sequence: CARSRGGSVADTQYF.

The V gene is TRBV6-2 or TRBV6-3, the J gene TRBJ1-5; a possible D gene is TRBD1 (6 bases). The ends were cut back, 6 bases at V and 2 bases at J, with 14 bases in the middle. This CDR3 region has 15 residues. Germline values: CDR1 MNHEY, CDR2 SVGEGT. DNA of the CDR3: TGTGCCAGCAGCTCACAGGGTTTAGGCAATCAGCCCCAGCATTTT. It encodes CASSSQGLGNQPQHF.

V usage is TRBV6-5 and J usage is TRBJ2-7; tentative D call: TRBD1 (5 bases). CDR3 length equals 11 residues. Trimming removed 7 bases at V and 6 bases at J, with 10 bases between. Per germline, CDR1 MNHEY and CDR2 SVGAGI. The CDR3 nucleotides read TGTGCCAGCACACTCCAGGGCGAGCAGTACTTC. This sequence encodes CASTLQGEQYF.

This clone appeared once. V gene TRBV11-2 combines with J gene TRBJ1-2; a possible D gene is TRBD1 (5 bases). There are 15 residues in the CDR3. V was shortened by 5 bases and J by 4 bases, with 17 bases between the two germline ends. From germline, CDR1 is SGHAT and CDR2 FQNNGV. As DNA, the CDR3 is TGTGCCAGCAGCGTACCCTCGGGGGGGTTCTATGGCTACACCTTC. It encodes CASSVPSGGFYGYTF.

This chain connects TRBV11-3 to TRBJ2-2, with TRBD1 matching 8 bases. The CDR3 consists of 17 residues. Looked up from germline, CDR1 is SGHNT and CDR2 is YENEEA. V lost 5 bases to trimming and J lost 6 bases; unmatched junction nucleotides: 14. DNA for the CDR3: TGTGCCAGCAGCCCTGGACAGGGAAGTGGTCGGGCCGGGGAGCTGTTTTTT. Translation: CASSPGQGSGRAGELFF. Variable domain in full (rest from reference TRBV11-3 and TRBJ2-2): EAGVVQSPRYKIIEKKQPVAFWCNPISGHNTLYWYLQNLGQGPELLIRYENEEAVDDSQLPKDRFSAERLKGVDSTLKIQPAELGDSAVYLCASSPGQGSGRAGELFFGEGSRLTVL.

The V and J genes are TRBV11-2 and TRBJ2-1; D perhaps matches TRBD2 (7 bases). The germline V gene has CDR1 SGHAT and CDR2 FQNNGV. CDR3 size: 15 residues. Trimming stripped 6 bases from V and 3 bases from J, with 15 bases between. CDR3 in amino acids: CASRRGAGFYNEQFF. The CDR3 DNA is TGTGCCAGCAGACGGGGGGCGGGCTTCTACAATGAGCAGTTCTTC.

The gene calls are TRBV15 and TRBJ2-5; TRBD1 might be the D (5 bases). Per the germline V gene, CDR1 is LNHNV and CDR2 is YYDKDF (reference sequence). The CDR3 runs 15 residues. Trimming took 4 bases from V and 1 from J, leaving 13 bases between them. The CDR3 here is CATSTLAGPQETQYF. The CDR3 DNA is TGTGCCACCAGCACCCTCGCAGGGCCCCAAGAGACCCAGTACTTC.

The rearrangement joins TRBV10-3 to TRBJ1-5, with D possibly being TRBD1 (6 bases). V was cut by 4 bases and J by 7 bases, with 11 bases left in between. Germline V CDR1 and CDR2: ENHRY, SYGVKD. This CDR3 has 13 residues. CDR3 loop: CAISAQGNQPQHF. DNA for the CDR3: TGTGCCATCAGTGCACAGGGTAACCAGCCCCAGCATTTT.

The chain carries TRBV7-3 and TRBJ2-2; TRBD1 might be the D (5 bases). With 6 bases removed from V and 5 bases from J, the gap between germline ends came to 10 bases. This CDR3 region has 13 residues. CDR1 and CDR2 from the germline V gene are SGHTA and FQGTGA. Written as DNA, the CDR3 is TGTGCCAGCAGTTTGACAGTGACCGGGGAGCTGTTTTTT. Its protein product is CASSLTVTGELFF.

This clone was picked up a small number of times. The V gene is TRBV4-1, the J gene TRBJ2-1; 7 bases are shared with TRBD1. The junction had 11 bases not matched to a gene; V was cut back by 1 base and J by 8 bases. This CDR3 has 16 amino acids. Looked up from germline, CDR1 is MGHRA and CDR2 is YSYEKL. For the CDR3, the DNA is TGCGCCAGCAGCCAAGTGACAGGAGTCCAGGGGGATGAGCAGTTCTTC. Its protein is CASSQVTGVQGDEQFF.

The chain joins TRBV5-1 to TRBJ2-2; perhaps TRBD1 as D (5 bases). Germline V gene lookup returns CDR1 SGHRS and CDR2 YFSETQ. This CDR3 spans 16 amino acids. With 7 bases removed from V and 1 base from J, the gap between germline ends came to 17 bases. CDR3 in amino acids: CASAFGAGQNTGELFF. CDR3 coding DNA: TGCGCCAGCGCCTTCGGTGCCGGACAGAACACCGGGGAGCTGTTTTTT.

This sequence joins TRBV5-8 and TRBJ2-2, with D tentatively TRBD1 (6 bases). Germline CDR1 and CDR2: SGHTS and YDEGEE. Trimming pared 3 bases from V and 5 bases from J, leaving 11 bases between. The CDR3 is 14 residues long. This CDR3 is CASSWEQGTGELFF. The CDR3 nucleotides are TGTGCCAGCAGCTGGGAACAGGGAACCGGGGAGCTGTTTTTT.

The V call is TRBV29-1, the J call TRBJ2-5, with D maybe TRBD2 (6 bases). This CDR3 is built from 14 residues. The V gene's germline CDR1 is SQVTM and CDR2 ANQGSEA. Deletions cut 5 bases from V and 2 bases from J, with 15 bases between. The CDR3 reads CSVLAGGGQETQYF. CDR3 coding DNA: TGCAGCGTTCTTGCCGGGGGAGGACAAGAGACCCAGTACTTC.

The gene calls are TRBV3-1 (or the pseudogene TRBV3-2) and TRBJ1-6; weak D call: TRBD1 (6 bases). The CDR3 totals 14 residues. The V and J ends lost 2 bases and 9 bases respectively, with 11 bases between them. Per the germline V gene, CDR1 is LGHDT and CDR2 is YNNKEL (reference sequence). The CDR3 DNA sequence: TGTGCCAGCAGCCAAAGTCAGGGGATTTCACCCCTCCACTTT. Translated: CASSQSQGISPLHF.

The V call is TRBV6-2 or TRBV6-3, the J call TRBJ2-1; 8 bases align to TRBD2. The CDR3 consists of 17 residues. V dropped 0 bases and J dropped 4; count of bases not matched to a gene: 8. Per germline, CDR1 MNHEY and CDR2 SVGEGT. The CDR3 DNA reads as TGTGCCAGCAGTTACTCAATACTAGCGGAGCGATACAATGAGCAGTTCTTC. Its protein is CASSYSILAERYNEQFF.

The V and J genes are TRBV11-2 and TRBJ2-1; no definite D call. The germline V gene has CDR1 SGHAT and CDR2 FQNNGV. With 10 bases removed from V and 7 bases from J, the gap between germline ends came to 11 bases. This CDR3 has 11 residues. CDR3 in amino acids: CATRSPNEQFF. CDR3 coding DNA: TGTGCCACCCGAAGCCCGAATGAGCAGTTCTTC.